This is a list of T cell receptor beta chains from one sample in a study of blood T cell repertoires in COVID-19. This table comes from immunoSEQ multiplex PCR, and its TCRdb copy is limited to in-frame clones, with some not included. Altogether roughly 150,000 clones are present, about 88% being singletons, with the ten largest covering under 3%. The material sequenced was peripheral blood. These receptors originate from a woman older than 75 with COVID-19, enrolled during active disease. The CDR3 runs from the conserved cysteine through the conserved F or W. Fields, in order: CDR3 protein, CDR3 DNA, J gene, clone size, V gene, D gene, CDR3 length. D genes are given only for firm matches. The size field is filled for only some rows; it gives once, few, many or a size class.

CASQGSGGSTEAFF | TGTGCCAGCCAGGGGTCAGGGGGTTCAACTGAAGCTTTCTTT | TRBJ1-1 | . | TRBV28 | TRBD1 | 14
CASSARQESYGYTF | TGTGCCAGCAGCGCTAGACAGGAAAGCTATGGCTACACCTTC | TRBJ1-2 | once | TRBV7-2 | . | 14
CSTWGGKVLETQYF | TGCAGCACCTGGGGAGGGAAGGTTCTAGAGACCCAGTACTTC | TRBJ2-5 | . | TRBV29-1 | TRBD2 | 14
CASSDPAGGLAGAYEQYF | TGTGCCAGCAGCGACCCCGCGGGGGGACTAGCGGGGGCCTACGAGCAGTACTTC | TRBJ2-7 | few | TRBV5-6 | TRBD2 | 18
CASSAPGQTYEQYF | TGTGCCAGCAGTGCCCCGGGACAGACCTACGAGCAGTACTTC | TRBJ2-7 | once | TRBV28 | TRBD1 | 14
CASSIGATGLKGYTF | TGTGCCAGTAGTATAGGGGCAACAGGGTTAAAAGGCTACACCTTC | TRBJ1-2 | . | TRBV19 | . | 15
CASSSPRGSRDTGELFF | TGTGCCAGCAGCTCTCCCCGGGGTAGTAGGGACACCGGGGAGCTGTTTTTT | TRBJ2-2 | . | TRBV11-3 | . | 17
CASSQGTGVLNTIYF | TGTGCCAGCAGCCAAGGGACAGGGGTACTAAACACCATATATTTT | TRBJ1-3 | . | TRBV3-1/TRBV3-2 | TRBD1 | 15
CASSLETISYEQYF | TGCGCCAGCAGCCTGGAGACAATTTCCTACGAGCAGTACTTC | TRBJ2-7 | . | TRBV5-1 | . | 14
CASSLEPSGGYEQYF | TGCGCCAGCAGCTTGGAGCCTAGCGGGGGGTACGAGCAGTACTTC | TRBJ2-7 | . | TRBV5-1 | TRBD2 | 15
CASSLNRGAETQYF | TGTGCCAGCAGCTTAAACAGGGGGGCAGAGACCCAGTACTTC | TRBJ2-5 | . | TRBV7-2 | TRBD1 | 14
CASNGRGTQPQHF | TGTGCCAGCAATGGTAGGGGGACGCAGCCCCAGCATTTT | TRBJ1-5 | . | TRBV6-6 | . | 13
CASSLWGQVTDEQYF | TGCGCCAGCAGCTTATGGGGACAGGTGACGGACGAGCAGTACTTC | TRBJ2-7 | . | TRBV5-1 | TRBD1 | 15
CASSLAGGENIQYF | TGTGCCAGCAGCTTGGCAGGGGGCGAAAACATTCAGTACTTC | TRBJ2-4 | . | TRBV5-4 | TRBD1 | 14
CASSPGTGGITGELFF | TGCGCCAGCAGCCCCGGGACAGGGGGCATCACCGGGGAGCTGTTTTTT | TRBJ2-2 | . | TRBV5-1 | TRBD1 | 16
CASSKMSGTGAEKLFF | TGTGCCAGCAGCAAGATGAGCGGGACAGGGGCCGAAAAACTGTTTTTT | TRBJ1-4 | . | TRBV7-2 | TRBD1 | 16
CASSFRTGTGINEQYF | TGTGCCAGCAGCTTTAGAACCGGGACAGGGATCAACGAGCAGTACTTC | TRBJ2-7 | . | TRBV5-5 | TRBD1 | 16
CASSFGQVQFF | TGTGCCAGCAGTTTTGGACAGGTGCAGTTCTTC | TRBJ2-1 | . | TRBV6-5 | TRBD1 | 11
CASTPNQVNYGYTF | TGTGCCAGCACCCCAAACCAGGTTAACTATGGCTACACCTTC | TRBJ1-2 | . | TRBV7-2 | . | 14
CAISDMRNTEAFF | TGTGCCATCAGTGACATGCGTAACACTGAAGCTTTCTTT | TRBJ1-1 | . | TRBV10-3 | . | 13
CASSSKRALQETQYF | TGTGCCAGCAGCTCCAAGCGGGCTCTCCAAGAGACCCAGTACTTC | TRBJ2-5 | . | TRBV5-4 | . | 15
CASSQDFRTGLNTEAFF | TGTGCCAGCAGCCAAGATTTTCGGACAGGGCTGAACACTGAAGCTTTCTTT | TRBJ1-1 | . | TRBV3-1/TRBV3-2 | TRBD1 | 17
CASTDTGDQGYGYTF | TGTGCCAGCACCGATACAGGGGATCAAGGGTATGGCTACACCTTC | TRBJ1-2 | . | TRBV19 | TRBD1 | 15
CASSWGQGAEKLFF | TGCGCCAGCAGTTGGGGCCAGGGGGCTGAAAAACTGTTTTTT | TRBJ1-4 | . | TRBV5-1 | TRBD1 | 14
CASSLVGEFNSPLHF | TGCGCCAGCAGCTTGGTCGGGGAGTTTAATTCACCCCTCCACTTT | TRBJ1-6 | . | TRBV5-1 | . | 15
CASSRGTGQWYTF | TGTGCCAGCAGTAGAGGGACAGGGCAGTGGTACACCTTC | TRBJ1-2 | . | TRBV6-5 | TRBD1 | 13
CASSQTSGRSYEQYF | TGTGCCAGCAGCCAGACTAGCGGGAGGTCCTACGAGCAGTACTTC | TRBJ2-7 | . | TRBV3-1/TRBV3-2 | TRBD2 | 15
CASSHGGAGKNQPQHF | TGTGCCAGCAGTCACGGTGGGGCAGGGAAGAACCAGCCCCAGCATTTT | TRBJ1-5 | . | TRBV6-2/TRBV6-3 | . | 16
CASSFPLRSGKTYEQYF | TGTGCCAGCAGTTTTCCCCTCCGGAGCGGGAAAACCTACGAGCAGTACTTC | TRBJ2-7 | . | TRBV28 | TRBD2 | 17
CASSLSNSPLHF | TGTGCCAGCAGCTTATCGAATTCACCCCTCCACTTT | TRBJ1-6 | . | TRBV7-2 | . | 12
CASRSTGPSKYEQYF | TGTGCCAGTAGATCGACAGGGCCCAGCAAGTACGAGCAGTACTTC | TRBJ2-7 | . | TRBV19 | TRBD1 | 15
CASSTPRKDTGELFF | TGTGCCAGCAGCACCCCGAGGAAGGACACCGGGGAGCTGTTTTTT | TRBJ2-2 | . | TRBV21-1 | . | 15
CASSRTGPDNSPLHF | TGTGCCAGTAGTCGGACAGGGCCGGATAATTCACCCCTCCACTTT | TRBJ1-6 | . | TRBV19 | TRBD1 | 15
CASSLAIQFGNTIYF | TGTGCCAGCAGCTTAGCAATTCAGTTTGGAAACACCATATATTTT | TRBJ1-3 | . | TRBV11-2 | . | 15
CASSLQGIYNEQFF | TGTGCCAGCAGTTTACAGGGAATCTACAATGAGCAGTTCTTC | TRBJ2-1 | . | TRBV28 | . | 14
CSASGVGQTYEQYF | TGCAGTGCTAGTGGGGTGGGACAGACCTACGAGCAGTACTTC | TRBJ2-7 | once | TRBV20-1 | TRBD1 | 14
CASSRGTSGAYEQYF | TGTGCCAGCAGCCGAGGGACTAGCGGGGCGTACGAGCAGTACTTC | TRBJ2-7 | . | TRBV4-2 | TRBD2 | 15
CASSLAGRAFF | TGTGCCAGCAGTTTGGCGGGCCGAGCTTTCTTT | TRBJ1-1 | . | TRBV27 | . | 11
CASSSPSQGFPYEQYF | TGTGCCAGCAGTTCTCCTTCTCAGGGGTTCCCCTACGAGCAGTACTTC | TRBJ2-7 | . | TRBV27 | . | 16
CASSFPTGANYGYTF | TGTGCCAGCAGTTTCCCCACGGGAGCTAACTATGGCTACACCTTC | TRBJ1-2 | few | TRBV28 | . | 15
CASSLGLPGQGTNTQYF | TGCGCCAGCAGCTTGGGTTTGCCTGGACAGGGCACTAATACGCAGTATTTT | TRBJ2-3 | . | TRBV5-1 | TRBD1 | 17